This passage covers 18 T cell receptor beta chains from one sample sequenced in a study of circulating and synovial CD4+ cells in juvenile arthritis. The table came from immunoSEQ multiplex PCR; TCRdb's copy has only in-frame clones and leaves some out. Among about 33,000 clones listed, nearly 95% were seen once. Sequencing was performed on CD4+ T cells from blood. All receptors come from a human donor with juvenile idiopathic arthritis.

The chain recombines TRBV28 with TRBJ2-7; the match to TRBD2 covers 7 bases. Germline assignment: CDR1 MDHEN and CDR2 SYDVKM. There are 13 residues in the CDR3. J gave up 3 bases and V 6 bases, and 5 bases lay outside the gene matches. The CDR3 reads CASRWGGNYEQYF. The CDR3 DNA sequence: TGTGCCAGCAGGTGGGGGGGGAACTACGAGCAGTACTTC.

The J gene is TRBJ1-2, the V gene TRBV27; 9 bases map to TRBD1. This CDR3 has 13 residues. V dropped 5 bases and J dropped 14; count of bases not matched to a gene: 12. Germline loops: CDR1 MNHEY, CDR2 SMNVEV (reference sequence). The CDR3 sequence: CASSPGQGRLETF. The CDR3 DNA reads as TGTGCCAGCAGTCCGGGACAGGGCCGCCTGGAGACCTTC.

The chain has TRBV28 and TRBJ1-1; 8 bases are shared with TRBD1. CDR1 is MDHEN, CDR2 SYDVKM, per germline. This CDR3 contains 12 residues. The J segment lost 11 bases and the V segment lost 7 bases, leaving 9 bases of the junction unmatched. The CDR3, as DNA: TGTGCCAGCACCGGACAGGGCCCCGAGGCTTTCTTT. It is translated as CASTGQGPEAFF.

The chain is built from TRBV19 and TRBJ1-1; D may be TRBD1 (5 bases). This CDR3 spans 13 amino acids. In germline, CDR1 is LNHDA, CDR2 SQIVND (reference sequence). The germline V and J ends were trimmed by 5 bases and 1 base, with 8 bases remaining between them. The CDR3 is CASSYQGNTEAFF. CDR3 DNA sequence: TGTGCCAGTAGTTATCAGGGGAACACTGAAGCTTTCTTT.

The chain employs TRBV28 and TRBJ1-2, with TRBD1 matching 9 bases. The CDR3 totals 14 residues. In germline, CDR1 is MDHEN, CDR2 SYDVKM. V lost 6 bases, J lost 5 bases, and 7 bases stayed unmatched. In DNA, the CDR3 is TGTGCCAGCAGCCGCCGGGACAGGGAATATGGCTACACCTTC. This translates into CASSRRDREYGYTF.

CDR3 coding DNA: TGTGCCAGTAGCCCATTGCGGGATCAGCCCCAGCATTTT. Translating it yields CASSPLRDQPQHF. The chain carries TRBV19 and TRBJ1-5; D uncertain. This CDR3 region has 13 residues. Trimming left V 6 bases short and J 5 bases short, with 11 bases between. Per germline, CDR1 LNHDA and CDR2 SQIVND (reference sequence).

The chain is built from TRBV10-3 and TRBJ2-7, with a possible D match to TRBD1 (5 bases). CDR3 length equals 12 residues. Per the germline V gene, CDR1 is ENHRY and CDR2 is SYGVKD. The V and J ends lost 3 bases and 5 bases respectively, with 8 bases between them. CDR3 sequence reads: CAISEGDHEQYF. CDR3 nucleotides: TGTGCCATCAGTGAAGGGGATCACGAGCAGTACTTC.

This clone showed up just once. Here the CDR3 reads CASSALLVSSYEQYF. The CDR3 region has the DNA TGTGCCAGCAGCGCCCTCCTGGTCAGCTCCTACGAGCAGTACTTC. The rearrangement links TRBV11-2 to TRBJ2-7; D gene uncertain. The germline CDR1 and CDR2 sequences are SGHAT and FQNNGV. The CDR3 covers 15 residues. V was clipped by 5 bases and J by 0 bases, with 14 bases between them.

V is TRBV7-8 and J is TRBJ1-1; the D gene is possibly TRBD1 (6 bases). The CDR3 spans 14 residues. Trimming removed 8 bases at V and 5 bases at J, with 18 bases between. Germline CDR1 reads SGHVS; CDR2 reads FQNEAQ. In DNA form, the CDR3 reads TGTGCCAGCGAGTTGGGGGCCCGCGGTACTGAAGCTTTCTTT. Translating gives CASELGARGTEAFF.

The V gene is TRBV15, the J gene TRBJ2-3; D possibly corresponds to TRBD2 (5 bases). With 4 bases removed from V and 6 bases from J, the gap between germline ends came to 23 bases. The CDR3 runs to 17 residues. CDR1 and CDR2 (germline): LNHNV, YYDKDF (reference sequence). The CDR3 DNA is TGTGCCACCAGCAAGAAAGGAGCGGTCGCCCCGAGGGATACGCAGTATTTT. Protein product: CATSKKGAVAPRDTQYF.

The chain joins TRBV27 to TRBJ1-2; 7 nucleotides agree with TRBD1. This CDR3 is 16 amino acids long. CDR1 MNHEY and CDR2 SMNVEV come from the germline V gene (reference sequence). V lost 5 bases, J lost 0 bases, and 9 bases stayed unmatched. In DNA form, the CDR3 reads TGTGCCAGCAGTGTACGACAGGGCCCTGCTAACTATGGCTACACCTTC. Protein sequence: CASSVRQGPANYGYTF.

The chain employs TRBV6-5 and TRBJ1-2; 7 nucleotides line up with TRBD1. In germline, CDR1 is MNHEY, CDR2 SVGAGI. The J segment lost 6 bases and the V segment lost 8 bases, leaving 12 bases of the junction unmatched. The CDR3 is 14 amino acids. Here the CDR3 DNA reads TGTGCCAGCCAACGTCGGGGACAGCTTCATGGCTACACCTTC. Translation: CASQRRGQLHGYTF.

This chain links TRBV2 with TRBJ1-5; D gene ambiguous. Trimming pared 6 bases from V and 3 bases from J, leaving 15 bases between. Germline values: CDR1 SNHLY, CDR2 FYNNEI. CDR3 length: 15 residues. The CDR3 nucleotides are TGTGCCAGCAGCGTCGACACAACCCCCAATCAGCCCCAGCATTTT. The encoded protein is CASSVDTTPNQPQHF.

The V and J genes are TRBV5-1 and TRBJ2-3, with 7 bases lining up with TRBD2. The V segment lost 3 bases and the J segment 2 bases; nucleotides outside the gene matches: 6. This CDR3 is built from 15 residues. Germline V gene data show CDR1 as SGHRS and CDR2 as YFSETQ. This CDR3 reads CASSSPGGTTDTQYF. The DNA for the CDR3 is TGCGCCAGCAGCTCCCCCGGGGGGACCACAGATACGCAGTATTTT. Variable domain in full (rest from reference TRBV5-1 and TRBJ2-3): KAGVTQTPRYLIKTRGQQVTLSCSPISGHRSVSWYQQTPGQGLQFLFEYFSETQRNKGNFPGRFSGRQFSNSRSEMNVSTLELGDSALYLCASSSPGGTTDTQYFGPGTRLTVL.

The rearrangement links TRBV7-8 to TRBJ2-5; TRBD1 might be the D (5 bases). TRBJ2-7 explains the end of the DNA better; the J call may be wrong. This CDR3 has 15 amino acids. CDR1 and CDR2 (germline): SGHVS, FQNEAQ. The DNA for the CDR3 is TGTGCCAGCAGCTTAGAGGGCTTAGGGGAAAACGAGCAGTACTTC. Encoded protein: CASSLEGLGENEQYF.

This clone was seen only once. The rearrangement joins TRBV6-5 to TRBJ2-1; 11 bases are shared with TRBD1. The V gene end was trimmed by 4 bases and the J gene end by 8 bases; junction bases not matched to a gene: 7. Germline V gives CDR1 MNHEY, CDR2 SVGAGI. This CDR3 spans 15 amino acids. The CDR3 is CASSSGQGEGHEQFF. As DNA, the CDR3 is TGTGCCAGCAGTTCGGGACAGGGGGAAGGGCATGAGCAGTTCTTC.

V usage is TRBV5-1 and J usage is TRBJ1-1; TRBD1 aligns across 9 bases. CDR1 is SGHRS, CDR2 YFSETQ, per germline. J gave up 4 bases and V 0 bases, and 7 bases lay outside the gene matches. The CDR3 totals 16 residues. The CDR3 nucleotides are TGCGCCAGCAGCTTGGCCGGGACAGGGAGTAGCACTGAAGCTTTCTTT. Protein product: CASSLAGTGSSTEAFF.

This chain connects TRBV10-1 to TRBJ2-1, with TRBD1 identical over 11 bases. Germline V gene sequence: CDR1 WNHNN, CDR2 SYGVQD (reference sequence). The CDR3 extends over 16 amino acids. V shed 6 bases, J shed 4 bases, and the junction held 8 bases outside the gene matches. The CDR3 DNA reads TGCGCCAGCAGCCCGACGGACAGGGGGCCGTACAATGAGCAGTTCTTC. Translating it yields CASSPTDRGPYNEQFF.